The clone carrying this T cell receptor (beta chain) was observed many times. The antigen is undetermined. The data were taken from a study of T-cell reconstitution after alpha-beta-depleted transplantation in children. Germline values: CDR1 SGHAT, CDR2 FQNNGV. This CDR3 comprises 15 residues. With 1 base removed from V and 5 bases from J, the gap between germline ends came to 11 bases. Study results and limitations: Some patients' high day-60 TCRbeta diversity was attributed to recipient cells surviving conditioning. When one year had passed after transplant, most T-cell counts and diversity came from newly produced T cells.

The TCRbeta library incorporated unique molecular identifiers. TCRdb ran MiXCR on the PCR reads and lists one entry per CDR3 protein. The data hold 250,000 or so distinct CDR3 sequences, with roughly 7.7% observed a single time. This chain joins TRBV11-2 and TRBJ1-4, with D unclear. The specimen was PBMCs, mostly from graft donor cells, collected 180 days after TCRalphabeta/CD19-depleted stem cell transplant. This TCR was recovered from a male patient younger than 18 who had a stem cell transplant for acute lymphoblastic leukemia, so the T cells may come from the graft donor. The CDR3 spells CASSLGTVRNEKLFF. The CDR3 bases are TGTGCCAGCAGCTTAGGGACGGTCAGAAATGAAAAACTGTTTTTT.